This T cell receptor beta chain was profiled in a study of blood T cell repertoires in COVID-19. In the study overall: Researchers got acute and convalescent COVID-19 samples from the United States, Italy and Spain.

The method was immunoSEQ multiplex PCR; TCRdb's version includes in-frame clones alone and lacks a portion of them. The sample gives about 90,000 clones, approximately 83% of which show up once; around 29% is in the top ten. The CDR3 spans 14 residues. Trimming removed 3 bases from V and 2 bases from J, with 11 bases in between. CDR1 SGHNT and CDR2 YYREEE come from the germline V gene (reference sequence). The source is an elderly woman with active or convalescent COVID-19. Sequenced material: peripheral blood. The V gene is TRBV5-4, the J gene TRBJ1-1, with a tentative D call TRBD1 (6 bases). In DNA, the CDR3 is TGTGCCAGCAGCTCGCGGACAGAAAACACTGAAGCTTTCTTT. Protein product: CASSSRTENTEAFF.